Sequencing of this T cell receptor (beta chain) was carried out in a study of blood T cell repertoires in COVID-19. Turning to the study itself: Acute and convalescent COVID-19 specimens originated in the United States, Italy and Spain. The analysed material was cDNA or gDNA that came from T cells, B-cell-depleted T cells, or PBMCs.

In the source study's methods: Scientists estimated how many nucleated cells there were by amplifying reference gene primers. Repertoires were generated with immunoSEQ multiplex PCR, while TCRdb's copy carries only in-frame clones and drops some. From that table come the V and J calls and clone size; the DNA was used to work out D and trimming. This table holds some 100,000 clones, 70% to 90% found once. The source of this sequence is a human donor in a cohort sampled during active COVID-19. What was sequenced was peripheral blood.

CDR3 sequence: CASSIGRGTEAFF. Written as DNA, the CDR3 is TGTGCCAGTAGTATAGGGAGAGGCACTGAAGCTTTCTTT. The V and J genes are TRBV19 and TRBJ1-1; D call uncertain. The CDR3 extends over 13 amino acids. V lost 1 base and J 4 bases, leaving 7 bases between the germline ends. Per the germline V gene, CDR1 is LNHDA and CDR2 is SQIVND (reference sequence).